The rows below give T cell receptor beta chains drawn from one sample of a study of vaccination and CD4 T cells after COVID-19. Their cognate antigens are unknown. One entry per CDR3 protein, called by TCRdb with MiXCR from the PCR reads. The table includes about 23,000 distinct CDR3 sequences, roughly 43% detected once. The sample was CD4+ T cells from blood, cultured in vitro, taken about 7 months after SARS-CoV-2 vaccination. Receptor source: a human donor who had recovered from COVID-19. CDR3s leave out the opening cysteine and the closing phenylalanine or tryptophan. Each record gives: J gene, V gene, CDR3 protein.

J: TRBJ1-5
V: TRBV15
CDR3: ATSREDQPQH

J: TRBJ1-6
V: TRBV27
CDR3: ASSSGDSPLH

J: TRBJ2-3
V: TRBV15
CDR3: ATSREGPASTDTQY

J: TRBJ1-2
V: TRBV7-8
CDR3: ASSLDIGGGYGYT

J: TRBJ2-5
V: TRBV20-1
CDR3: SARDPAGRGETQY

J: TRBJ2-1
V: TRBV20-1
CDR3: SARDRPGLAVYNEQF

J: TRBJ1-5
V: TRBV28
CDR3: ASRSGLSNQPQH

J: TRBJ2-7
V: TRBV6-2/TRBV6-3
CDR3: ASSYRATSYEQY

J: TRBJ2-6
V: TRBV6-1
CDR3: ASNRDRAPVSGANVLT

J: TRBJ2-1
V: TRBV7-9
CDR3: ASSLAGSSYNEQF

J: TRBJ1-5
V: TRBV19
CDR3: ASRDTGVGQPQH

J: TRBJ2-3
V: TRBV20-1
CDR3: SANLAGANTQY

J: TRBJ2-5
V: TRBV12-3/TRBV12-4
CDR3: ASSFAGRETQY

J: TRBJ2-5
V: TRBV15
CDR3: ATSRPTGGSETQY

J: TRBJ1-6
V: TRBV7-3
CDR3: ASSLGGLHSPLH

J: TRBJ2-7
V: TRBV20-1
CDR3: SALSTQLANEQY

J: TRBJ2-6
V: TRBV7-3
CDR3: ASSPGAGANVLT

J: TRBJ2-5
V: TRBV20-1
CDR3: SATRPSGSFQETQY

J: TRBJ1-1
V: TRBV6-1
CDR3: ASRSQGVGTEAF

J: TRBJ1-2
V: TRBV6-1
CDR3: ASSERTGKNGYT

J: TRBJ2-7
V: TRBV10-3
CDR3: AISGGITNEQY

J: TRBJ1-2
V: TRBV20-1
CDR3: SARVLKGQGYYGYT

J: TRBJ2-1
V: TRBV7-9
CDR3: ASSLRTSGSSEQF

J: TRBJ2-1
V: TRBV21-1
CDR3: ASSRGGESEQF

J: TRBJ2-6
V: TRBV19
CDR3: ASSTIDSPGANVLT

J: TRBJ2-3
V: TRBV5-4
CDR3: ASSLGHSGRARDTQY

J: TRBJ1-2
V: TRBV6-1
CDR3: ASSARGTGYT

J: TRBJ2-5
V: TRBV6-5
CDR3: ASSYSWSLAGEGRETQY

J: TRBJ1-2
V: TRBV27
CDR3: ASSLSPGAPYGYT

J: TRBJ2-1
V: TRBV9
CDR3: ASSVAGYNEQF

J: TRBJ2-4
V: TRBV7-9
CDR3: ASSAGTGKNIQY

J: TRBJ2-7
V: TRBV4-1
CDR3: ATSILAGDEQY

J: TRBJ1-1
V: TRBV7-9
CDR3: ASSLESPEAF

J: TRBJ2-1
V: TRBV20-1
CDR3: SARRGSYLDNEQF

J: TRBJ1-6
V: TRBV19
CDR3: ASNSGTGGSPLH

J: TRBJ2-5
V: TRBV2
CDR3: ASRELANKETQY

J: TRBJ2-7
V: TRBV2
CDR3: ASSPAGTYYEQY

J: TRBJ2-7
V: TRBV28
CDR3: ASSLGGPGLASEQY

J: TRBJ1-5
V: TRBV19
CDR3: ASSIGDTVKSQH

J: TRBJ2-5
V: TRBV20-1
CDR3: SAPRANQETQY

J: TRBJ1-5
V: TRBV20-1
CDR3: SAREETGIAGQPQH

J: TRBJ1-2
V: TRBV29-1
CDR3: SVEYLRVGYGYT

J: TRBJ2-3
V: TRBV20-1
CDR3: SASQGGITDTQY

J: TRBJ1-2
V: TRBV24-1
CDR3: ATSDSSSGTVYGYT

J: TRBJ1-6
V: TRBV6-1
CDR3: ASRGDHNSLH

J: TRBJ2-6
V: TRBV6-1
CDR3: ASSRQGGASGANVLT

J: TRBJ1-1
V: TRBV6-1
CDR3: ASSEARAEAF

J: TRBJ1-2
V: TRBV28
CDR3: ASSSGGLDYGYT

J: TRBJ2-5
V: TRBV10-3
CDR3: ATGQEGRETQY

J: TRBJ2-7
V: TRBV7-3
CDR3: ASSFAGAYEQY

J: TRBJ2-1
V: TRBV6-4
CDR3: ASSDSIEGGGEQF

J: TRBJ2-7
V: TRBV7-9
CDR3: ASSLEGPYEQY

J: TRBJ2-5
V: TRBV11-2
CDR3: ASSPGTSGLKTQY

J: TRBJ2-5
V: TRBV28
CDR3: ASMRSQNRETQY

J: TRBJ2-7
V: TRBV20-1
CDR3: SARDTAGVYEQY

J: TRBJ2-7
V: TRBV7-2
CDR3: ASSRDLHEQY

J: TRBJ2-5
V: TRBV19
CDR3: ASSMGHGETQY

J: TRBJ2-7
V: TRBV20-1
CDR3: SAPSGMDEQY

J: TRBJ2-5
V: TRBV19
CDR3: ASSWTGQETQY